A selection of T cell receptor beta chains follows, all from one sample in a study of blood T cell repertoires in COVID-19. Method: immunoSEQ multiplex PCR; TCRdb's copy keeps in-frame clones and lacks some. The data show more than 300,000 clones, with 90% to 95% seen just once and roughly 3.3% held by the top ten. Material: peripheral blood. The source of these receptors is a woman aged 18-29 years who had recovered from COVID-19. Each CDR3 is given with its conserved first and last residue. Fields, in order: V gene, J gene, D gene, clone size, CDR3 protein, CDR3 DNA. The D gene is left open where the match is weak. Size values are once, few and many counts, or a class for expanded clones, and some rows have none.

V gene: TRBV2
J gene: TRBJ2-2
D gene: TRBD2
clone size: once
CDR3 protein: CASSEARAGGGGELFF
CDR3 DNA: TGTGCCAGCAGTGAAGCCCGCGCGGGAGGGGGAGGGGAGCTGTTTTTT

V gene: TRBV29-1
J gene: TRBJ1-2
D gene: TRBD1
clone size: -
CDR3 protein: CSVGGERTGRGEYYGYTF
CDR3 DNA: TGCAGCGTTGGTGGTGAGAGGACAGGCAGGGGAGAGTACTATGGCTACACCTTC

V gene: TRBV7-2
J gene: TRBJ1-1
D gene: TRBD1
clone size: -
CDR3 protein: CASSLVSWDRGRAFF
CDR3 DNA: TGTGCCAGCAGCTTAGTTAGTTGGGACAGGGGGAGAGCTTTCTTT

V gene: TRBV7-9
J gene: TRBJ1-1
D gene: TRBD1
clone size: -
CDR3 protein: CASSARTGVNTEAFF
CDR3 DNA: TGTGCCAGCAGCGCCCGGACAGGAGTGAACACTGAAGCTTTCTTT

V gene: TRBV30
J gene: TRBJ1-6
D gene: -
clone size: -
CDR3 protein: CAWSARGPLHF
CDR3 DNA: TGTGCCTGGAGTGCCCGAGGGCCCCTCCACTTT

V gene: TRBV6-2/TRBV6-3
J gene: TRBJ2-5
D gene: TRBD1
clone size: -
CDR3 protein: CASSRTGIIETQYF
CDR3 DNA: TGTGCCAGCAGCCGGACAGGGATCATAGAGACCCAGTACTTC

V gene: TRBV5-3
J gene: TRBJ1-2
D gene: -
clone size: -
CDR3 protein: CARSLDGYGYTF
CDR3 DNA: TGTGCCAGAAGCTTGGACGGCTATGGCTACACCTTC

V gene: TRBV19
J gene: TRBJ1-1
D gene: TRBD1
clone size: -
CDR3 protein: CASSIFSGGKWNTEAFF
CDR3 DNA: TGTGCCAGTAGTATTTTCTCAGGGGGCAAGTGGAACACTGAAGCTTTCTTT

V gene: TRBV7-2
J gene: TRBJ1-5
D gene: -
clone size: -
CDR3 protein: CASSLVQGQPQHF
CDR3 DNA: TGTGCCAGCAGCTTAGTACAGGGACAGCCCCAGCATTTT

V gene: TRBV19
J gene: TRBJ2-5
D gene: TRBD1
clone size: -
CDR3 protein: CASRDRGQETQYF
CDR3 DNA: TGTGCCAGTAGGGACAGGGGACAAGAGACCCAGTACTTC

V gene: TRBV3-1/TRBV3-2
J gene: TRBJ1-1
D gene: -
clone size: -
CDR3 protein: CASSQGTLANTEAFF
CDR3 DNA: TGTGCCAGCAGCCAAGGGACTTTGGCGAACACTGAAGCTTTCTTT

V gene: TRBV29-1
J gene: TRBJ1-1
D gene: -
clone size: -
CDR3 protein: CSVSPGTEAFF
CDR3 DNA: TGCAGCGTTTCCCCGGGCACTGAAGCTTTCTTT

V gene: TRBV5-1
J gene: TRBJ1-2
D gene: TRBD1
clone size: once
CDR3 protein: CASSVRRGVGGYTF
CDR3 DNA: TGCGCCAGCAGCGTCCGCAGGGGGGTCGGAGGCTACACCTTC

V gene: TRBV5-1
J gene: TRBJ2-2
D gene: TRBD2
clone size: -
CDR3 protein: CASSFTREALNTGELFF
CDR3 DNA: TGCGCCAGCAGCTTCACGCGGGAGGCCTTGAACACCGGGGAGCTGTTTTTT

V gene: TRBV28
J gene: TRBJ1-2
D gene: TRBD1
clone size: -
CDR3 protein: CASSSGDREVYYGYTF
CDR3 DNA: TGTGCCAGCAGTTCGGGGGACAGGGAAGTTTACTATGGCTACACCTTC

V gene: TRBV19
J gene: TRBJ1-2
D gene: -
clone size: -
CDR3 protein: CASSIPGGRTSYTF
CDR3 DNA: TGTGCCAGTAGTATACCGGGGGGCAGGACCAGCTACACCTTC

V gene: TRBV5-1
J gene: TRBJ1-1
D gene: -
clone size: -
CDR3 protein: CASSLGTRGGTEAFF
CDR3 DNA: TGCGCCAGCAGCTTAGGGACCCGGGGAGGCACTGAAGCTTTCTTT

V gene: TRBV3-1/TRBV3-2
J gene: TRBJ1-5
D gene: -
clone size: few
CDR3 protein: CASSQDRVQPQHF
CDR3 DNA: TGTGCCAGCAGCCAAGATCGAGTTCAGCCCCAGCATTTT

V gene: TRBV18
J gene: TRBJ1-1
D gene: -
clone size: -
CDR3 protein: CASSSTGYDTEAFF
CDR3 DNA: TGTGCCAGCTCATCAACAGGGTATGACACTGAAGCTTTCTTT

V gene: TRBV15
J gene: TRBJ2-2
D gene: TRBD2
clone size: -
CDR3 protein: CATSRATSLNTGELFF
CDR3 DNA: TGTGCCACCAGCAGAGCGACTAGCTTGAACACCGGGGAGCTGTTTTTT

V gene: TRBV29-1
J gene: TRBJ1-1
D gene: -
clone size: -
CDR3 protein: CSVDAEEAFF
CDR3 DNA: TGCAGCGTTGATGCGGAGGAAGCTTTCTTT

V gene: TRBV6-6
J gene: TRBJ1-1
D gene: -
clone size: -
CDR3 protein: CASSWGSGAGEAFF
CDR3 DNA: TGTGCCAGCAGTTGGGGATCAGGGGCGGGTGAAGCTTTCTTT

V gene: TRBV21-1
J gene: TRBJ1-5
D gene: -
clone size: -
CDR3 protein: CASTEGRGNSNQPQHF
CDR3 DNA: TGTGCCAGCACCGAAGGTCGAGGGAATAGCAATCAGCCCCAGCATTTT

V gene: TRBV6-2/TRBV6-3
J gene: TRBJ1-1
D gene: TRBD1
clone size: -
CDR3 protein: CASSSVSGGASGTEAFF
CDR3 DNA: TGTGCCAGCAGCAGCGTCTCAGGGGGCGCTTCGGGGACTGAAGCTTTCTTT

V gene: TRBV6-5
J gene: TRBJ1-2
D gene: -
clone size: -
CDR3 protein: CASSYTENYGYTF
CDR3 DNA: TGTGCCAGCAGTTACACAGAAAACTATGGCTACACCTTC

V gene: TRBV7-9
J gene: TRBJ1-2
D gene: -
clone size: -
CDR3 protein: CASSLASGFYGYTF
CDR3 DNA: TGTGCCAGCAGCTTAGCAAGCGGCTTCTATGGCTACACCTTC

V gene: TRBV27
J gene: TRBJ1-6
D gene: TRBD1
clone size: -
CDR3 protein: CASSTGTGLGRAPLHF
CDR3 DNA: TGTGCCAGCAGTACCGGGACAGGGTTGGGGAGAGCACCCCTCCACTTT

V gene: TRBV5-4
J gene: TRBJ2-5
D gene: -
clone size: -
CDR3 protein: CASSLFGITETQYF
CDR3 DNA: TGTGCCAGCAGCTTGTTTGGCATCACAGAGACCCAGTACTTC

V gene: TRBV27
J gene: TRBJ2-1
D gene: TRBD2
clone size: -
CDR3 protein: CASHAGGTYNEQFF
CDR3 DNA: TGTGCCAGCCACGCGGGGGGAACCTACAATGAGCAGTTCTTC

V gene: TRBV6-5
J gene: TRBJ1-2
D gene: -
clone size: -
CDR3 protein: CASSYSKEGPYGYTF
CDR3 DNA: TGTGCCAGCAGTTACTCGAAGGAGGGGCCCTATGGCTACACCTTC

V gene: TRBV11-2
J gene: TRBJ1-1
D gene: -
clone size: -
CDR3 protein: CASSLGRRGRVTEAFF
CDR3 DNA: TGTGCCAGCAGCTTAGGGCGCAGGGGCAGGGTAACTGAAGCTTTCTTT

V gene: TRBV7-2
J gene: TRBJ1-3
D gene: TRBD1
clone size: few
CDR3 protein: CASSAPGQPSGNTIYF
CDR3 DNA: TGTGCCAGCAGCGCACCGGGACAGCCTTCTGGAAACACCATATATTTT